This passage covers 28 T cell receptor beta chains from one sample sequenced in a study of shared clonotypes between healthy human individuals. Using immunoSEQ multiplex PCR, the repertoire was profiled, and TCRdb retains in-frame clones only, with some absent. The sample has about 1.5 million clones; 95% to 99% are singletons. Sequencing used naive CD4+ T cells sorted from blood. The subset denotes: CD45RA+ positively selected. These receptors originate from a man aged 25-45 years in good health.

Remarks on this clone: In the same sample, other DNA sequences code for this CDR3. The J gene is TRBJ2-1, the V gene TRBV18; 7 bases fit TRBD2. V trimming: 3 bases; J trimming: 4 bases; junction bases outside the gene matches: 9. The CDR3 extends over 16 amino acids. Germline CDR1 KGHSH, CDR2 LQKENI. The CDR3 region has the DNA TGTGCCAGCTCACCTCCCGGCGGGAGAGTGTACAATGAGCAGTTCTTC. It translates to CASSPPGGRVYNEQFF.

J is TRBJ2-3 and V is TRBV7-9; 12 bases are shared with TRBD2. Trimming removed 1 base from V and 4 bases from J; junction bases left unmatched: 6. This CDR3 is built from 17 residues. Per the germline V gene, CDR1 is SEHNR and CDR2 is FQNEAQ (reference sequence). This CDR3 reads CASSLGKTSGSSDTQYF. For the CDR3, the DNA is TGTGCCAGCAGCTTAGGCAAGACTAGCGGGAGTTCAGATACGCAGTATTTT. The complete variable domain, with remaining parts taken from reference TRBV7-9 and TRBJ2-3, reads DTGVSQNPRHKITKRGQNVTFRCDPISEHNRLYWYRQTLGQGPEFLTYFQNEAQLEKSRLLSDRFSAERPKGSFSTLEIQRTEQGDSAMYLCASSLGKTSGSSDTQYFGPGTRLTVL.

V usage is TRBV6-4 and J usage is TRBJ2-2, with 7 bases that match TRBD1. This CDR3 comprises 16 residues. Germline lookup yields CDR1 MRHNA and CDR2 SNTAGT. With V trimmed by 5 bases and J by 4 bases, 10 bases remained unmatched. CDR3 sequence: CASSSGPSGGTGELFF. The CDR3 DNA sequence: TGTGCCAGCAGTTCGGGACCCTCAGGGGGCACCGGGGAGCTGTTTTTT.

The chain links TRBV14 to TRBJ2-1; TRBD2 is a possible D gene (6 bases). Per the germline V gene, CDR1 is SGHDN and CDR2 is FVKESK. This CDR3 comprises 17 residues. V shed 0 bases and J shed 3 bases, with 15 bases lying between them. The CDR3 loop is CASSQDLASEFYNEQFF. The CDR3 nucleotides read TGTGCCAGCAGCCAAGATCTAGCTAGCGAGTTCTACAATGAGCAGTTCTTC.

The rearrangement uses TRBV5-5 and TRBJ2-7; D may be TRBD1 or TRBD2 (5 bases each). There are 14 residues in the CDR3. Germline V CDR1 and CDR2: SGHKS, YYEKEE (reference sequence). V was trimmed by 7 bases and J by 4 bases, leaving 18 bases between them. CDR3 nucleotide sequence: TGTGCCAGCGGGAGCGAAGGGGCCTCTTACGAGCAGTACTTC. Its translation: CASGSEGASYEQYF.

The CDR3 nucleotides read TGTGCCAGCAGTTACCGCGGGGTGCTGGCCTCCGAGCAGTACTTC. Protein sequence: CASSYRGVLASEQYF. The chain employs TRBV6-5 and TRBJ2-7; possible D gene TRBD2, 6 bases. The CDR3 extends over 15 amino acids. The ends were cut back, 2 bases at V and 6 bases at J, with 17 bases in the middle. The germline V gene has CDR1 MNHEY and CDR2 SVGAGI.

The chain carries TRBV11-1 and TRBJ2-3, with D tentatively TRBD1 (6 bases). Germline CDR1 and CDR2: SGHAT and FQDESV (reference sequence). The CDR3 covers 15 residues. V was clipped by 2 bases and J by 2 bases, with 11 bases between them. In nucleotides, the CDR3 is TGTGCCAGCAGCTTACCACAGGGATTCACAGATACGCAGTATTTT. This encodes CASSLPQGFTDTQYF.

J is TRBJ1-1 and V is TRBV29-1; D is perhaps TRBD1 (6 bases). The CDR3 runs to 13 residues. The V and J ends lost 5 bases and 1 base respectively, with 11 bases between them. Germline V gene sequence: CDR1 SQVTM, CDR2 ANQGSEA. CDR3 sequence: CSVLRQANTEAFF. The CDR3 DNA reads as TGCAGCGTTCTTAGACAGGCGAACACTGAAGCTTTCTTT.

This clone was seen just once. The V gene is TRBV7-6, the J gene TRBJ1-2, with D perhaps TRBD1 (5 bases). Per the germline V gene, CDR1 is SGHVS and CDR2 is FNYEAQ. V lost 1 base and J lost 0, with 18 bases in between. CDR3 length: 18 amino acids. In nucleotides, the CDR3 is TGTGCCAGCAGCTTAGGATTCGGTGGGCAGGGCGCTAACTATGGCTACACCTTC. This sequence encodes CASSLGFGGQGANYGYTF. The full variable domain, completed using reference TRBV7-6 and TRBJ1-2, is GAGVSQSPRYKVTKRGQDVALRCDPISGHVSLYWYRQALGQGPEFLTYFNYEAQQDKSGLPNDRFSAERPEGSISTLTIQRTEQRDSAMYRCASSLGFGGQGANYGYTFGSGTRLTVV.

The rearrangement links TRBV10-3 to TRBJ2-7; 9 bases are a match to TRBD2. The J segment lost 9 bases and the V segment lost 2 bases, leaving 5 bases of the junction unmatched. The CDR3 runs 13 residues. Germline CDR1 reads ENHRY; CDR2 reads SYGVKD. This CDR3 reads CAISEVGLAGQYF. As DNA, the CDR3 is TGTGCCATCAGTGAGGTGGGACTAGCAGGGCAGTACTTC.

This sequence joins TRBV19 and TRBJ1-5; D might be TRBD1 (5 bases). The V and J ends lost 1 base and 0 bases respectively, with 13 bases between them. CDR3 length: 17 residues. CDR1 and CDR2 (germline): LNHDA, SQIVND (reference sequence). CDR3 in DNA: TGTGCCAGTAGTATAGTTCGGGGGACGAATAGCAATCAGCCCCAGCATTTT. Amino acid sequence: CASSIVRGTNSNQPQHF. Drawing the rest from reference TRBV19 and TRBJ1-5, the complete variable domain is DGGITQSPKYLFRKEGQNVTLSCEQNLNHDAMYWYRQDPGQGLRLIYYSQIVNDFQKGDIAEGYSVSREKKESFPLTVTSAQKNPTAFYLCASSIVRGTNSNQPQHFGDGTRLSIL.

This clone was seen once. The genes are TRBV14 and TRBJ1-1; D gene unclear. CDR1 SGHDN and CDR2 FVKESK come from the germline V gene. The CDR3 sequence is 12 residues long. V was cut by 1 base and J by 5 bases, with 5 bases left in between. The CDR3 DNA is TGTGCCAGCAGCCAAGGATGGACTGAAGCTTTCTTT. Encoded protein: CASSQGWTEAFF.

V is TRBV5-1 and J is TRBJ2-1, with TRBD1 identical over 7 bases. This CDR3 is 15 amino acids long. V was clipped by 6 bases and J by 0 bases; unmatched bases: 6. Germline lookup yields CDR1 SGHRS and CDR2 YFSETQ. CDR3 amino acids: CASKETGNSYNEQFF. The CDR3 region has the DNA TGCGCCAGCAAGGAGACAGGGAACTCCTACAATGAGCAGTTCTTC. Complete variable domain (other parts from reference TRBV5-1 and TRBJ2-1): KAGVTQTPRYLIKTRGQQVTLSCSPISGHRSVSWYQQTPGQGLQFLFEYFSETQRNKGNFPGRFSGRQFSNSRSEMNVSTLELGDSALYLCASKETGNSYNEQFFGPGTRLTVL.

The rearrangement uses TRBV28 and TRBJ1-2, with D uncertain. CDR1 MDHEN and CDR2 SYDVKM come from the germline V gene. The CDR3 spans 12 residues. Trimming took 5 bases from V and 8 from J, leaving 12 bases between them. For the CDR3, the DNA is TGTGCCAGCAGTAGATCGGAAAGGGGCTACACCTTC. Its translation is CASSRSERGYTF.

The chain carries TRBV15 and TRBJ1-1; D perhaps matches TRBD1 (6 bases). Trimming took 2 bases from V and 2 from J, leaving 12 bases between them. The CDR3 sequence is 15 residues long. Germline V gene lookup returns CDR1 LNHNV and CDR2 YYDKDF (reference sequence). CDR3: CATSRPNRVNTEAFF. As DNA, the CDR3 is TGTGCCACCAGCAGACCGAACAGGGTTAACACTGAAGCTTTCTTT. The whole variable domain, filled in from reference TRBV15 and TRBJ1-1, reads DAMVIQNPRYQVTQFGKPVTLSCSQTLNHNVMYWYQQKSSQAPKLLFHYYDKDFNNEADTPDNFQSRRPNTSFCFLDIRSPGLGDTAMYLCATSRPNRVNTEAFFGQGTRLTVV.

The table lists this clone with a count of one. The genes are TRBV11-2 and TRBJ2-2; 8 positions match TRBD2. J gave up 1 base and V 8 bases, and 9 bases lay outside the gene matches. The CDR3 has 16 amino acids. CDR1 and CDR2 from the germline V gene are SGHAT and FQNNGV. The CDR3 spells CASSDFSGKNTGELFF. The CDR3 DNA reads as TGTGCCAGCTCTGACTTTAGCGGGAAGAACACCGGGGAGCTGTTTTTT.

This clone was counted a single time. This chain links TRBV5-1 with TRBJ2-2, with D possibly matching TRBD1 (5 bases). Trimming pared 7 bases from V and 4 bases from J, leaving 11 bases between. Germline assignment: CDR1 SGHRS and CDR2 YFSETQ. The CDR3 is made up of 13 amino acids. CDR3 protein: CASVGQFTGELFF. The CDR3 DNA is TGCGCCAGCGTGGGGCAATTCACCGGGGAGCTGTTTTTT.

This chain joins TRBV5-5 and TRBJ2-7, with 12 positions matching TRBD2. V shed 4 bases and J 2 bases; nucleotides not matched to a gene: 7. Germline V CDR1 and CDR2: SGHKS, YYEKEE (reference sequence). The CDR3 is 16 amino acids. The CDR3 region has the DNA TGTGCCAGCAGCGCCGGACTAGCGGGACCCCCCTACGAGCAGTACTTC. This codes for CASSAGLAGPPYEQYF.

The J gene is TRBJ2-5, the V gene TRBV20-1, with D hard to call. The DNA end is a closer match to TRBJ2-7, so the J assignment may be wrong. The length of the CDR3 is 11 residues. In germline, CDR1 is DFQATT, CDR2 SNEGSKA (reference sequence). DNA of the CDR3: TGCAGTGCTAGAGGTGACTACGAGCAGTACTTC. Amino acids: CSARGDYEQYF.

CDR3 region: CSVEVTRDRVAETQYF. DNA for the CDR3: TGCAGCGTTGAAGTTACAAGGGACAGGGTTGCGGAGACCCAGTACTTC. J is TRBJ2-5 and V is TRBV29-1, with TRBD1 matching over 9 bases. The germline CDR1 and CDR2 sequences are SQVTM and ANQGSEA. V dropped 1 base and J dropped 5; count of bases not matched to a gene: 11. The CDR3 has 16 residues.

The chain recombines TRBV30 with TRBJ2-1; possibly TRBD2 for D (6 bases). The ends were cut back, 0 bases at V and 4 bases at J, with 19 bases in the middle. Germline CDR1 and CDR2: GTSNPN and SVGIG (reference sequence). This CDR3 is 17 amino acids long. CDR3 in amino acids: CAWSVLRKTSRYNEQFF. The CDR3 nucleotides are TGTGCCTGGAGTGTACTCCGTAAAACTAGCAGATACAATGAGCAGTTCTTC.

This clone was seen just once. This chain links TRBV19 with TRBJ1-5; D is undetermined. Germline lookup yields CDR1 LNHDA and CDR2 SQIVND (reference sequence). The CDR3 runs 14 residues. Trimming removed 4 bases at V and 1 base at J, with 8 bases between. The CDR3 DNA follows: TGTGCCAGTAGTAGACGTAGCAGCAATCAGCCCCAGCATTTT. Its translation is CASSRRSSNQPQHF.

CDR3 amino acids: CATGTSQYEQYF. CDR3 bases: TGTGCCACCGGGACTAGCCAGTACGAGCAGTACTTC. V usage is TRBV19 and J usage is TRBJ2-7, with 9 nucleotides matching TRBD2. V was pared by 10 bases and J by 4 bases, with 5 bases of the junction left unmatched. The germline V gene has CDR1 LNHDA and CDR2 SQIVND (reference sequence). The length of the CDR3 is 12 residues. Filled out from reference TRBV19 and TRBJ2-7, the complete variable domain reads DGGITQSPKYLFRKEGQNVTLSCEQNLNHDAMYWYRQDPGQGLRLIYYSQIVNDFQKGDIAEGYSVSREKKESFPLTVTSAQKNPTAFYLCATGTSQYEQYFGPGTRLTVT.

The sample holds one count of this clone. This chain joins TRBV20-1 and TRBJ1-2; D gene ambiguous. V lost 3 bases, J lost 8 bases, and 10 bases lay in between. This CDR3 has 11 residues. From germline, CDR1 is DFQATT and CDR2 SNEGSKA (reference sequence). CDR3 residues: CSARGLRGYTF. CDR3 nucleotide sequence: TGCAGTGCTAGGGGCTTAAGGGGCTACACCTTC.

This chain uses TRBV27 with TRBJ2-3; D remains ambiguous. The V gene's germline CDR1 is MNHEY and CDR2 SMNVEV (reference sequence). The V end was cut by 5 bases, the J end by 0 bases, with 18 bases between. The CDR3 is made up of 17 amino acids. DNA for the CDR3: TGTGCCAGCAGTCCTCTGGGGATAGCTCAGAGCACAGATACGCAGTATTTT. Amino acid sequence: CASSPLGIAQSTDTQYF.

V usage is TRBV28 and J usage is TRBJ1-3; D may be TRBD1 (5 bases). Between the trimmed V and J ends, which lost 4 bases and 3 bases, there was a span of 13 bases. Germline lookup yields CDR1 MDHEN and CDR2 SYDVKM. The CDR3 covers 15 residues. The CDR3 sequence: CASSSSGTDGNTIYF. In nucleotides, the CDR3 is TGTGCCAGCAGTTCCTCCGGGACGGATGGAAACACCATATATTTT.

This chain links TRBV19 with TRBJ1-2; 7 bases agree with TRBD1. Germline assignment: CDR1 LNHDA and CDR2 SQIVND (reference sequence). The CDR3 runs to 12 residues. The ends lost 9 bases at V and 6 bases at J; junction bases unmatched: 7. CDR3 region: CASTDRVDGYTF. DNA for the CDR3: TGTGCCAGCACCGACAGGGTCGATGGCTACACCTTC.

The chain combines TRBV11-2 with TRBJ1-1; D gene uncertain. V lost 3 bases and J lost 4, with 15 bases in between. The CDR3 is 15 amino acids. In germline, CDR1 is SGHAT, CDR2 FQNNGV. The CDR3: CASSFPLWAPTEAFF. For the CDR3, the DNA is TGTGCCAGCAGCTTTCCTCTCTGGGCCCCCACTGAAGCTTTCTTT.